A single sample gave rise to the 23 T cell receptor beta chains below, sequenced in a study of T cells in Graves' hyperthyroidism and ophthalmopathy. TCR beta CDR3 region amplification was performed from RNA transcripts. The TCR CDR3 first-round RT-PCR relied on the HTBI primer set. A single record per CDR3 protein comes from TCRdb applying MiXCR to the multiplex PCR reads. The sample consists of some 460,000 distinct CDR3 sequences, around a sixth of them appearing once. Sequencing input: blood. The source of these receptors is a young woman with Graves' hyperthyroidism.

In its sample, this clonotype was seen many times. CDR3: CATSDHYGYTF. CDR3 bases: TGTGCCACCAGTGATCACTATGGCTACACCTTC. V and J are TRBV24-1 and TRBJ1-2; D call uncertain. The CDR3 has 11 residues. V was cut by 3 bases and J by 3 bases, with 1 base left in between. Germline values: CDR1 KGHDR, CDR2 SFDVKD.

This clonotype appeared many times. The chain links TRBV9 to TRBJ2-3, with TRBD2 as a possible D gene (6 bases). Germline CDR1 and CDR2: SGDLS and YYNGEE. The CDR3 totals 18 residues. Between the trimmed V and J ends, which lost 2 bases and 1 base, there was a span of 20 bases. The CDR3 region has the DNA TGTGCCAGCAGCGTTCAGTTAGGGGACTTCTCCCGCACAGATACGCAGTATTTT. It is translated as CASSVQLGDFSRTDTQYF.

The sample holds many counts of this clonotype. This chain connects TRBV2 to TRBJ2-4; the D is unclear. This CDR3 has 15 amino acids. Germline loops: CDR1 SNHLY, CDR2 FYNNEI. Trimming removed 7 bases from V and 0 bases from J, with 13 bases in between. In DNA, the CDR3 is TGTGCCAGCAACCCCACAGCCCCAGCCAAAAACATTCAGTACTTC. Its protein is CASNPTAPAKNIQYF. Full variable domain (remainder filled in from reference TRBV2 and TRBJ2-4): EPEVTQTPSHQVTQMGQEVILRCVPISNHLYFYWYRQILGQKVEFLVSFYNNEISEKSEIFDDQFSVERPDGSNFTLKIRSTKLEDSAMYFCASNPTAPAKNIQYFGAGTRLSVL.

This clonotype was seen a handful of times. This chain connects TRBV6-8 to TRBJ1-2, with a possible D match to TRBD1 (6 bases). Germline loops: CDR1 MNHGY, CDR2 SAAAGT. Deletions cut 8 bases from V and 4 bases from J, with 11 bases between. This CDR3 is 12 amino acids long. CDR3: CASGEQGYGYTF. As DNA, the CDR3 is TGTGCCAGCGGAGAACAGGGCTATGGCTACACCTTC.

This clonotype occurred a few times. V and J are TRBV10-1 and TRBJ2-7, with 7 bases aligning to TRBD2. Germline V lookup: CDR1 WNHNN, CDR2 SYGVQD (reference sequence). V gave up 6 bases and J gave up 3 bases; unmatched junction bases: 11. The CDR3 length is 15 residues. The DNA for the CDR3 is TGCGCCAGCAGCAGTGGTTTTGGACTAGGCTACGAGCAGTACTTC. It encodes CASSSGFGLGYEQYF.

This clonotype has ten or more counts. The gene calls are TRBV5-6 and TRBJ2-1, with D uncertain. CDR3 length equals 16 residues. Between the trimmed V and J ends, which lost 4 bases and 4 bases, there was a span of 18 bases. In germline, CDR1 is SGHDT, CDR2 YYEEEE. The chain's CDR3 is CASSPGTQSFYNEQFF. The DNA of the CDR3 is TGTGCCAGCAGCCCTGGTACACAGAGCTTTTACAATGAGCAGTTCTTC. The variable domain in full, with the rest retrieved from reference TRBV5-6 and TRBJ2-1, is DAGVTQSPTHLIKTRGQQVTLRCSPKSGHDTVSWYQQALGQGPQFIFQYYEEEERQRGNFPDRFSGHQFPNYSSELNVNALLLGDSALYLCASSPGTQSFYNEQFFGPGTRLTVL.

This clonotype was counted ten times or more. The chain is built from TRBV19 and TRBJ1-1, with 7 bases that match TRBD1. The CDR3 consists of 13 residues. In germline, CDR1 is LNHDA, CDR2 SQIVND (reference sequence). Trimming removed 3 bases from V and 5 bases from J; junction bases left unmatched: 3. CDR3 DNA: TGTGCCAGTAGTATTACAGGGGAGACTGAAGCTTTCTTT. It is translated as CASSITGETEAFF.

This clonotype was counted only a few times. The rearrangement links TRBV12-3 or TRBV12-4 to TRBJ2-2; D is uncertain. CDR3 length: 12 residues. Trimming took off 6 bases at V and 5 bases at J, with 7 bases between the two ends. CDR3 DNA: TGTGCCAGCAGCTATTTTACCGGGGAGCTGTTTTTT. Translation gives CASSYFTGELFF.

A word on this clonotype: One end of the junction fails to match germline, which may point to a read error. The genes are TRBV7-7 and TRBJ2-7; possible D gene TRBD2, 5 bases. Germline CDR1 and CDR2: SSHAT and FNYEAQ (reference sequence). The length of the CDR3 is 13 residues. The CDR3 coding sequence is TGTGCTAGCAGCTTAGCGTGGTGGGACGAGCAGTACTTC. Protein sequence: CASSLAWWDEQYF.

The gene calls are TRBV7-9 and TRBJ1-4; D is unresolved. Trimming pared 5 bases from V and 8 bases from J, leaving 18 bases between. CDR3 length equals 15 residues. Germline V gene lookup returns CDR1 SEHNR and CDR2 FQNEAQ (reference sequence). In DNA form, the CDR3 reads TGTGCCAGCAGCAATAAACATAGGCAGCAGGAAAAACTGTTTTTT. Its translation: CASSNKHRQQEKLFF. The entire variable domain, with the rest obtained from reference TRBV7-9 and TRBJ1-4, is as follows: DTGVSQNPRHKITKRGQNVTFRCDPISEHNRLYWYRQTLGQGPEFLTYFQNEAQLEKSRLLSDRFSAERPKGSFSTLEIQRTEQGDSAMYLCASSNKHRQQEKLFFGSGTQLSVL.

This clonotype was seen at least ten times. The V gene is TRBV3-1, the J gene TRBJ2-7; TRBD2 matches 12 bases. This CDR3 has 16 amino acids. Trimming cost V 4 bases and J 2 bases; bases outside gene matches: 6. CDR1 LGHDT and CDR2 YNNKEL come from the germline V gene (reference sequence). This chain's CDR3 is CASSPYGLAGTYEQYF. CDR3 coding DNA: TGTGCCAGCAGCCCCTATGGACTAGCGGGAACCTACGAGCAGTACTTC.

The chain is built from TRBV30 and TRBJ2-7, with 9 bases fitting TRBD1. Looked up from germline, CDR1 is GTSNPN and CDR2 is SVGIG (reference sequence). This CDR3 spans 12 amino acids. V gave up 5 bases and J gave up 4 bases; unmatched junction bases: 3. CDR3 in amino acids: CAWDRGRYEQYF. As DNA, the CDR3 is TGTGCCTGGGACAGGGGGAGGTACGAGCAGTACTTC. Full variable domain (outside the CDR3, taken from reference TRBV30 and TRBJ2-7): SQTIHQWPATLVQPVGSPLSLECTVEGTSNPNLYWYRQAAGRGLQLLFYSVGIGQISSEVPQNLSASRPQDRQFILSSKKLLLSDSGFYLCAWDRGRYEQYFGPGTRLTVT.

In its sample, this clonotype was seen many times. The chain has TRBV12-5 and TRBJ2-5; 8 nucleotides align to TRBD2. Germline assignment: CDR1 LGHNT and CDR2 FRNRAP. The CDR3 spans 14 residues. After removal of 5 bases from V and 3 bases from J, the junction contained 5 bases not matched to a gene. CDR3 loop: CASGPAAGEETQYF. CDR3 DNA sequence: TGTGCTAGTGGTCCCGCAGCGGGGGAAGAGACCCAGTACTTC.

Regarding this clonotype: This could be a read error, since a much larger clone is one nucleotide away. The chain couples TRBV12-3 or TRBV12-4 to TRBJ2-4; D may be TRBD1 or TRBD2 (7 bases each). The V gene lost 3 bases and the J gene lost 6 bases, with 15 bases spanning the gap. The CDR3 is 15 amino acids. The CDR3 sequence is CASSFSRGGGNIQYF. The CDR3 bases are TGTGCCAGCAGTTTCTCCAGGGGGGGCGGAAACATTCAGTACTTC.

This clonotype was seen many times. This chain uses TRBV2 with TRBJ1-6, with 9 bases aligning to TRBD1. The CDR3 loop spans 16 amino acids. Looked up from germline, CDR1 is SNHLY and CDR2 is FYNNEI. Unmatched junction bases numbered 13, after V lost 7 bases and J lost 9 bases. The CDR3 nucleotides are TGTGCCAGCACCAAAGACAGGGGGGCTTCTTTTTCACCCCTCCACTTT. It specifies CASTKDRGASFSPLHF.

The chain carries TRBV27 and TRBJ2-1, with 13 bases aligning to TRBD2. The CDR3 is made up of 16 amino acids. Germline CDR1 MNHEY, CDR2 SMNVEV (reference sequence). V was clipped by 8 bases and J by 8 bases; unmatched bases: 12. The CDR3 DNA reads TGTGCCAGCCAGAGTTTTACTAGCGGGGGGGCAGATGAGCAGTTCTTC. As protein: CASQSFTSGGADEQFF.

This clonotype came up many times. The chain couples TRBV5-1 to TRBJ2-7, with TRBD2 matching 7 bases. Losses at the gene ends were 0 bases for V and 3 bases for J; bases not matched to a gene: 9. Looked up from germline, CDR1 is SGHRS and CDR2 is YFSETQ. The CDR3 is made up of 16 amino acids. Here the CDR3 DNA reads TGCGCCAGCAGCTTGGTATCGGCGGGAGCATTCTACGAGCAGTACTTC. Amino acids: CASSLVSAGAFYEQYF.

The sample holds many counts of this clonotype. The chain joins TRBV25-1 to TRBJ2-7; D gene unclear. The germline V and J ends were trimmed by 6 bases and 6 bases, with 12 bases remaining between them. Germline lookup yields CDR1 MGHDK and CDR2 SYGVNS. The CDR3 runs to 12 residues. The DNA for the CDR3 is TGTGCCAGCAGCTTCGGACCTCGCGAGCAGTACTTC. Translated, it gives CASSFGPREQYF.

Here the CDR3 DNA reads TGTGCCAGCAGTGATACAAGCAGTGAGCAGTTCTTC. Its translation is CASSDTSSEQFF. The chain employs TRBV12-3 or TRBV12-4 and TRBJ2-1; D gene unclear. Trimming took 5 bases from V and 9 from J, leaving 11 bases between them. CDR3 length: 12 amino acids.

This clonotype was recorded at least ten times. The chain recombines TRBV28 with TRBJ1-6, with a possible D match to TRBD1 (5 bases). The V end lost 7 bases, the J end lost 9 bases, and 16 bases lay between the germline ends. Germline CDR1 reads MDHEN; CDR2 reads SYDVKM. The CDR3 is 14 amino acids. The CDR3 DNA sequence: TGTGCCAGCACCCAACAGGCCCTCCGTTCACCCCTCCACTTT. Its translation is CASTQQALRSPLHF.

This clonotype was observed a handful of times. V is TRBV4-1 and J is TRBJ2-3; possibly TRBD1 for D (6 bases). Looked up from germline, CDR1 is MGHRA and CDR2 is YSYEKL. Trimming stripped 0 bases from V and 6 bases from J, with 16 bases between. The CDR3 covers 16 residues. Here the CDR3 reads CASSQDPTGTRDTQYF. CDR3 nucleotides: TGCGCCAGCAGCCAAGATCCGACGGGGACACGGGATACGCAGTATTTT.

This chain uses TRBV6-2 or TRBV6-3 with TRBJ2-7; no clear D. Germline V gene sequence: CDR1 MNHEY, CDR2 SVGEGT. The CDR3 is made up of 14 amino acids. The ends were cut back, 2 bases at V and 6 bases at J, with 14 bases in the middle. CDR3 DNA sequence: TGTGCCAGCAGTTACGCCCAGTTTAAGGGCGAGCAGTACTTC. This codes for CASSYAQFKGEQYF.

There are many counts of this clonotype. The chain combines TRBV5-1 with TRBJ2-7; 8 nucleotides align to TRBD2. Germline lookup yields CDR1 SGHRS and CDR2 YFSETQ. The CDR3 is made up of 16 amino acids. Trimming took 2 bases from V and 2 from J; bases not matched to a gene: 9. The CDR3 protein is CASSFDGGAIPYEQYF. CDR3 DNA sequence: TGCGCCAGCAGCTTTGACGGGGGGGCCATACCCTACGAGCAGTACTTC.